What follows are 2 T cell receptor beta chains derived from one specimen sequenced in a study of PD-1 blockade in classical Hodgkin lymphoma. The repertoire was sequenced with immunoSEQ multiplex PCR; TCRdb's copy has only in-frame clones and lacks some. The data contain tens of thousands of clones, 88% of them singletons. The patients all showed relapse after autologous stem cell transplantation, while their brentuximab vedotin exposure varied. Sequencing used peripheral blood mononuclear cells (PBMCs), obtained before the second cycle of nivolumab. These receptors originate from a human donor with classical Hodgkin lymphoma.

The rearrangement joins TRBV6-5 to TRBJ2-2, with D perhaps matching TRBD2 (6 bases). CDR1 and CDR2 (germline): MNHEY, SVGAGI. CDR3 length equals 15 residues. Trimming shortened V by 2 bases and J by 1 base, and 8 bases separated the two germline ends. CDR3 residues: CASSYAGGNTGELFF. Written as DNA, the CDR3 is TGTGCCAGCAGTTACGCCGGGGGGAACACCGGGGAGCTGTTTTTT.

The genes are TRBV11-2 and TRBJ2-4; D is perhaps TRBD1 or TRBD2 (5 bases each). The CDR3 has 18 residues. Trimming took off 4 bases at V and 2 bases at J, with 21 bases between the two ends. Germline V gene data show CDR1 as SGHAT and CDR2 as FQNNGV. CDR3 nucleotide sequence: TGTGCCAGCAGCTCCTTTGCGACCCACGGGGCCTCCAAAAACATTCAGTACTTC. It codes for CASSSFATHGASKNIQYF. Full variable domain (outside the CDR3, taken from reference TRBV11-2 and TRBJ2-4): EAGVAQSPRYKIIEKRQSVAFWCNPISGHATLYWYQQILGQGPKLLIQFQNNGVVDDSQLPKDRFSAERLKGVDSTLKIQPAKLEDSAVYLCASSSFATHGASKNIQYFGAGTRLSVL.